This entry lists 14 T cell receptor beta chains sequenced from one sample in a study of T cell clonality in common variable immunodeficiency. Study outcomes and limitations: In common variable immunodeficiency, TCR beta chains reportedly carried fewer deletions and N-nucleotide insertions.

Repertoires were generated with immunoSEQ multiplex PCR, while TCRdb's copy carries only in-frame clones and drops some. The sample has roughly 39,000 clones, none seen only once. These TCRs are of unknown antigen specificity. Specimen: peripheral blood mononuclear cells. These receptors all stem from a human donor with common variable immunodeficiency.

With regard to this clone: The CDR3 end falls 3 residues outside the read, so it is completed with the germline J gene. This sequence joins TRBV2 and TRBJ2-1, with TRBD2 identical over 10 bases. V gave up 6 bases and J gave up 4 bases; unmatched junction bases: 9. The CDR3 runs to 16 residues. CDR1 and CDR2 (germline): SNHLY, FYNNEI. The covered CDR3 bases are TGTGCCAGCAGGGCCCCGGGACTAGCGAGGTACAATGAG. This encodes CASRAPGLARYNE. The full CDR3 protein reads CASRAPGLARYNEQFF.

This clone was seen many times. The sequenced part of the CDR3 DNA is TGCGCCAGCAGTCAATCTTGTAGGGGGACTACTAAAAATGAG. Protein product: CASSQSCRGTTKNE. From start to end, the CDR3 is CASSQSCRGTTKNEQFF. The chain recombines TRBV23-1 with TRBJ2-1; tentative D call: TRBD2 (7 bases). The observed sequence ends 3 residues before the CDR3 terminus, with the missing tail filled in from the germline J gene. TRBV23-1 is placed among ORFs of uncertain function. V lost 0 bases to trimming and J lost 7 bases, with 19 bases between them. This CDR3 is built from 17 residues.

This clone was seen at least ten times. The CDR3 extends 3 residues past the end of the read, so its final part is completed from the germline J gene. The genes are TRBV18 and TRBJ2-2; TRBD2 aligns across 8 bases. V trimming: 4 bases; J trimming: 6 bases; junction bases outside the gene matches: 4. CDR1 is KGHSH, CDR2 LQKENI, per germline. The CDR3 is 14 residues long. The covered CDR3 bases are TGTGCCAGCTCACGGACGCGGGAGGCCGGGGAG. It is translated as CASSRTREAGE. The CDR3 reads in full as CASSRTREAGELFF. Based on the CDR3 plus reference TRBV18 and TRBJ2-2, the full variable domain is NAGVMQNPRHLVRRRGQEARLRCSPMKGHSHVYWYRQLPEEGLKFMVYLQKENIIDESGMPKERFSAEFPKEGPSILRIQQVVRGDSAAYFCASSRTREAGELFFGEGSRLTVL.

The sample holds many counts of this clone. Coverage ceases 3 residues before the CDR3 finishes, and the germline J gene fills in the end. The chain employs TRBV7-2 and TRBJ2-2, with a tentative D call TRBD2 (6 bases). V lost 6 bases and J lost 5, with 13 bases in between. Per the germline V gene, CDR1 is SGHTA and CDR2 is FQGNSA. The CDR3 totals 14 residues. The sequenced part of the CDR3 DNA is TGTGCCAGCAGTCGAATTAGCGGAACCGGGGAG. Its translation is CASSRISGTGE. The entire CDR3 is CASSRISGTGELFF.

This clone was seen only a few times. The CDR3 is cut off 3 residues early in the read; its end comes from the germline J gene. The chain carries TRBV7-3 and TRBJ2-3; 8 bases map to TRBD2. The CDR3 length is 16 residues. V lost 5 bases to trimming and J lost 0 bases; unmatched junction nucleotides: 7. Germline CDR1 is SGHTA and CDR2 is FQGTGA. The CDR3 bases that were read are TGTGCCAGCAGCCCCCAGACTAGCGTGAGCACAGATACG. It encodes CASSPQTSVSTDT. The entire CDR3 sequence reads CASSPQTSVSTDTQYF. Filled out from reference TRBV7-3 and TRBJ2-3, the complete variable domain reads GAGVSQTPSNKVTEKGKYVELRCDPISGHTALYWYRQSLGQGPEFLIYFQGTGAADDSGLPNDRFFAVRPEGSVSTLKIQRTERGDSAVYLCASSPQTSVSTDTQYFGPGTRLTVL.

This clone has a handful of counts. The read ends 3 residues before the CDR3 terminus; that terminus is restored from the germline J gene. This sequence joins TRBV7-2 and TRBJ1-5, with a tentative D call TRBD1 (6 bases). CDR3 size: 15 residues. Germline V gene sequence: CDR1 SGHTA, CDR2 FQGNSA. Between the trimmed V and J ends, which lost 3 bases and 5 bases, there was a span of 14 bases. The sequenced CDR3 bases are TGTGCCAGCAGCTTCCGAGGGGGGGCCGATCAGCCC. Protein: CASSFRGGADQP. In full, the CDR3 reads CASSFRGGADQPQHF.

This clone was detected many times. Read data end 3 residues before the CDR3 end; the end is taken from the germline J gene. The rearrangement joins TRBV30 to TRBJ2-7; tentative D call: TRBD1 (6 bases). The CDR3 covers 13 residues. With 1 base removed from V and 5 bases from J, the gap between germline ends came to 12 bases. Germline V gene lookup returns CDR1 GTSNPN and CDR2 SVGIG (reference sequence). The CDR3: CAWSAGHIHEQYF. The sequenced CDR3 bases are TGTGCCTGGAGTGCGGGACACATCCACGAG. Full variable domain (rest looked up from reference TRBV30 and TRBJ2-7): SQTIHQWPATLVQPVGSPLSLECTVEGTSNPNLYWYRQAAGRGLQLLFYSVGIGQISSEVPQNLSASRPQDRQFILSSKKLLLSDSGFYLCAWSAGHIHEQYFGPGTRLTVT.

This clone has ten or more counts. The read stops 3 residues short of the end of the CDR3; the missing end is completed from the germline J gene. The chain combines TRBV30 with TRBJ2-5, with D tentatively TRBD2 (6 bases). The germline CDR1 and CDR2 sequences are GTSNPN and SVGIG (reference sequence). The CDR3 totals 16 residues. V was trimmed by 0 bases and J by 1 base, leaving 15 bases between them. This CDR3 is CAWSVDWGVFQETQYF. Partial CDR3 DNA: TGTGCCTGGAGTGTCGACTGGGGGGTTTTCCAAGAGACC.

This clone came up many times. The CDR3 end is not reached by the read, which stops 3 residues before it; the germline J gene fills it in. This rearrangement joins TRBV29-1 to TRBJ1-1, with 7 bases aligning to TRBD1. Germline-derived CDR1 and CDR2 are SQVTM and ANQGSEA. J was trimmed by 0 bases and V by 4 bases; bases with no gene match: 8. This CDR3 is built from 15 residues. The sequenced part of the CDR3 DNA is TGCAGCGTTGGTATGGACAGGCCCATGAACACTGAA. This gives the protein CSVGMDRPMNTE. Given in full, the CDR3 is CSVGMDRPMNTEAFF.

Ten or more counts support this clone. The sequence runs out 3 residues before the end of the CDR3; the remainder is reconstructed from the germline J gene. V and J are TRBV10-3 and TRBJ2-5, with 9 bases identical to TRBD1. Trimming at V came to 3 bases and at J to 5 bases, leaving 4 bases not matched to a gene. Germline-derived CDR1 and CDR2 are ENHRY and SYGVKD. This CDR3 contains 14 residues. CDR3 bases read: TGTGCCATCAGTGAAGGGACAGGGCGGGAGACC. Protein product: CAISEGTGRET. The full CDR3 sequence reads CAISEGTGRETQYF.

The CDR3 bases that were read are TGTGCCAGCAGTGGTCGGACAGCTACAGAGACC. This codes for CASSGRTATET. In full, the CDR3 reads CASSGRTATETQYF. J is TRBJ2-5 and V is TRBV6-1; weak D call: TRBD1 (6 bases). The read ends 3 residues shy of where the CDR3 ends; the end is completed using the germline J gene. Between the trimmed V and J ends, which lost 4 bases and 4 bases, there was a span of 13 bases. CDR1 MNHNS and CDR2 SASEGT come from the germline V gene. The CDR3 has 14 residues.

This clone was recorded at least ten times. The CDR3 goes on 3 residues after the read ends, and that part is filled in from the germline J gene. The chain has TRBV5-1 and TRBJ1-1; D is possibly TRBD1 (6 bases). The V gene's germline CDR1 is SGHRS and CDR2 YFSETQ. Trimming stripped 0 bases from V and 7 bases from J, with 13 bases between. The length of the CDR3 is 14 residues. The CDR3 bases that were read are TGCGCCAGCAGCTTGGGGACAGTCGCAAATGAA. Encoded protein: CASSLGTVANE. The CDR3 in full is CASSLGTVANEAFF. The full variable domain, rest sourced from reference TRBV5-1 and TRBJ1-1, is KAGVTQTPRYLIKTRGQQVTLSCSPISGHRSVSWYQQTPGQGLQFLFEYFSETQRNKGNFPGRFSGRQFSNSRSEMNVSTLELGDSALYLCASSLGTVANEAFFGQGTRLTVV.

In its sample, this clone was seen many times. The read stops 3 residues short of the end of the CDR3; the missing end is completed from the germline J gene. The chain employs TRBV19 and TRBJ1-1; TRBD1 matches 8 bases. CDR1 is LNHDA, CDR2 SQIVND, per germline (reference sequence). V lost 5 bases to trimming and J lost 3 bases; unmatched junction nucleotides: 8. The CDR3 consists of 15 residues. CDR3 protein: CASSAARTGYTEAFF. CDR3 bases read: TGTGCCAGTAGTGCAGCTCGGACAGGGTACACTGAA.

A word on this clone: The sequenced fragment ends 3 residues before the CDR3 boundary, so the rest is inferred from the germline J gene. The J gene is TRBJ2-5, the V gene TRBV2; 9 nucleotides match TRBD1. J gave up 5 bases and V 7 bases, and 8 bases lay outside the gene matches. Germline-derived CDR1 and CDR2 are SNHLY and FYNNEI. The CDR3 has 14 amino acids. The sequenced CDR3 bases are TGTGCCAGCACCCAGAACAGGGGGCTGGAGACC. It specifies CASTQNRGLET. The entire CDR3 protein reads CASTQNRGLETQYF.